This is a list of T cell receptor beta chains from one sample in a study of T cells in Graves' hyperthyroidism and ophthalmopathy. MiXCR, run by TCRdb on the multiplex PCR reads, gives a single entry per CDR3 protein. The sample consists of some 460,000 distinct CDR3 sequences, approximately 15% of them appearing once. The sample taken for sequencing was blood. Source of these receptors: a young woman with Graves' hyperthyroidism. Each CDR3 is given with its conserved first and last residue. Fields, in order: V gene, clone size, J gene, CDR3 protein. Some rows mark clone size as missing; the rest say once, few, many or name a class of expanded clone.

v_call: TRBV6-6; clone_size: many; j_call: TRBJ2-3; cdr3_aa: CASSYGRGDTQYF
v_call: TRBV7-9; clone_size: NA; j_call: TRBJ1-4; cdr3_aa: CASSSPLLGDEKLFF
v_call: TRBV20-1; clone_size: many; j_call: TRBJ2-3; cdr3_aa: CSANLQAFLDTQYF
v_call: TRBV20-1; clone_size: once; j_call: TRBJ2-7; cdr3_aa: CSADVLGTSGIGNEQYF
v_call: TRBV7-9; clone_size: few; j_call: TRBJ1-1; cdr3_aa: CASSFLKTGSTEAFF
v_call: TRBV7-9; clone_size: NA; j_call: TRBJ1-4; cdr3_aa: CASSLPGTTNEKLFF
v_call: TRBV2; clone_size: NA; j_call: TRBJ2-2; cdr3_aa: CASQRGLGSFTGELFF
v_call: TRBV7-9; clone_size: NA; j_call: TRBJ1-2; cdr3_aa: CASSPISQDYGYTF
v_call: TRBV4-1; clone_size: NA; j_call: TRBJ1-1; cdr3_aa: CASSLPGGRTEAFF
v_call: TRBV6-2/TRBV6-3; clone_size: many; j_call: TRBJ2-1; cdr3_aa: CASSYSWGRGYNEQFF
v_call: TRBV2; clone_size: many; j_call: TRBJ1-5; cdr3_aa: CASKGRSYQPQHF
v_call: TRBV3-1; clone_size: many; j_call: TRBJ2-5; cdr3_aa: CASSQGTAKETQYF
v_call: TRBV6-1; clone_size: NA; j_call: TRBJ1-1; cdr3_aa: CASSPETPLITEAFF
v_call: TRBV10-3; clone_size: NA; j_call: TRBJ1-1; cdr3_aa: CATTFEGGNTEAFF
v_call: TRBV3-1; clone_size: once; j_call: TRBJ2-3; cdr3_aa: CASSQDLVGGPRYTQYF
v_call: TRBV20-1; clone_size: many; j_call: TRBJ2-7; cdr3_aa: CSAAPGHSRSYEQYF